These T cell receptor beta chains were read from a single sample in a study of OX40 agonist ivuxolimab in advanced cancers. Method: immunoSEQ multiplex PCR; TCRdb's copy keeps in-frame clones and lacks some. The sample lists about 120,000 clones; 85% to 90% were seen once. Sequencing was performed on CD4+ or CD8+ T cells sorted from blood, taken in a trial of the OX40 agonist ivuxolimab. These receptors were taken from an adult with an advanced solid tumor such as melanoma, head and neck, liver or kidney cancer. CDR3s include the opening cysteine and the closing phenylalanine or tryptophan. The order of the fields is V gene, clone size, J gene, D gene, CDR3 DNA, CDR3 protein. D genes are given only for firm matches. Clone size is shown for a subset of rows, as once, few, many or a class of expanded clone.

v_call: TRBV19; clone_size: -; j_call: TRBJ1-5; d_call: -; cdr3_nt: TGTGCCAGTAGTACCGGGGGGGTCCATAGCAATCAGCCCCAGCATTTT; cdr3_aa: CASSTGGVHSNQPQHF
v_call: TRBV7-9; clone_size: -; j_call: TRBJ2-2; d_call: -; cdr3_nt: TGTGCCAGCAGCTGGCCGGGGGGCGCAGGTCTGTCCGGCGGGGAGCTGTTTTTT; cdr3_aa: CASSWPGGAGLSGGELFF
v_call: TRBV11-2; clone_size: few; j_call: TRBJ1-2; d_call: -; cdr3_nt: TGTGCCAGCAGCTCGGGTTATGGCTACACCTTC; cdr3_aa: CASSSGYGYTF
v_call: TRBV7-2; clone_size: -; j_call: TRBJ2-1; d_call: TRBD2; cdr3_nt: TGTGCCAGCAGCTTAGTAAGCGGGGGGGCAAATGAGCAGTTCTTC; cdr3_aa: CASSLVSGGANEQFF
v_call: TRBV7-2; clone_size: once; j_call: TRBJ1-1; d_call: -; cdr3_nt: TGTGCCAGCAGCTTAAAATCCTTGAACACTGAAGCTTTCTTT; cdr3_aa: CASSLKSLNTEAFF
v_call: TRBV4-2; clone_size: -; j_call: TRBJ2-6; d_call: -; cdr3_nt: TGTGCCAGCAGCCAAGAGTTATCTGGGGCCAACGTCCTGACTTTC; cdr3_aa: CASSQELSGANVLTF
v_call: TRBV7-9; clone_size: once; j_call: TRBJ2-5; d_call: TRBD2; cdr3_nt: TGTGCCAGCAGCGAAGGGACTAGCGGGGGCCGAGAGACCCAGTACTTC; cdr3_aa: CASSEGTSGGRETQYF
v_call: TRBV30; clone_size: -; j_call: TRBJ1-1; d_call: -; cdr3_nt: TGTGCCTGGAGTGGCAGGGTAGCTTTCTTT; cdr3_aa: CAWSGRVAFF
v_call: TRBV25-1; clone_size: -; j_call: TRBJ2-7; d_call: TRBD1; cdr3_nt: TGTGCCAGCAGTGGTGAAGGGACAGTAACCTACGAGCAGTACTTC; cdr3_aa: CASSGEGTVTYEQYF
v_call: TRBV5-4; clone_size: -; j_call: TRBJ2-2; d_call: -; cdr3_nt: TGTGCCAGCAGCCTCGGACAGACGAACACCGGGGAGCTGTTTTTT; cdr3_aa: CASSLGQTNTGELFF
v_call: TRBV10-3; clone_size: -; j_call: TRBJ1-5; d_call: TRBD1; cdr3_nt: TGTGCCATCAGCCCCCGGGACAGGGGTTCGGACTATCAGCCCCAGCATTTT; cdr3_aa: CAISPRDRGSDYQPQHF
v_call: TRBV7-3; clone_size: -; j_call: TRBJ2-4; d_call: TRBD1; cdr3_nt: TGTGCCAGCAGCCTTACAGGGGGCGCCCAGAGAAATGTTCAGTACTTC; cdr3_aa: CASSLTGGAQRNVQYF
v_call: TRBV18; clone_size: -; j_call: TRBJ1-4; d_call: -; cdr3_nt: TGTGCCAGCTCACCGCCGGGGGTAAATGAAAAACTGTTTTTT; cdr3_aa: CASSPPGVNEKLFF